The T cell receptor (beta chain) described here comes from a study of early T cells in non-severe SARS-CoV-2 infection. Study background: Sequencing of unsorted whole blood was done on bulk RNA, leaving chains unpaired. General observations from the study: Matching against VDJdb likely underestimated virus-specific expansions, favoring anti-spike CD8.

The V and J ends lost 0 bases and 1 base respectively, with 6 bases between them. The CDR3 has 14 amino acids. Germline CDR1 and CDR2: SGHDN and FVKESK. Via MiXCR, TCRdb re-called the 5' RACE reads, giving one row per CDR3 protein. This sample has some 50,000 distinct CDR3 sequences, with over 3.5% found just once. This clonotype was counted at least ten times. Its antigen is undetermined. Source material: whole blood. The chain combines TRBV14 with TRBJ2-5, with D hard to call. The receptor was isolated from an adult who was a healthcare worker with PCR-confirmed SARS-CoV-2 infection or an uninfected control (not recorded which). The CDR3 region is CASSQDRVQETQYF. The CDR3 coding sequence is TGTGCCAGCAGCCAAGACCGGGTCCAAGAGACCCAGTACTTC.